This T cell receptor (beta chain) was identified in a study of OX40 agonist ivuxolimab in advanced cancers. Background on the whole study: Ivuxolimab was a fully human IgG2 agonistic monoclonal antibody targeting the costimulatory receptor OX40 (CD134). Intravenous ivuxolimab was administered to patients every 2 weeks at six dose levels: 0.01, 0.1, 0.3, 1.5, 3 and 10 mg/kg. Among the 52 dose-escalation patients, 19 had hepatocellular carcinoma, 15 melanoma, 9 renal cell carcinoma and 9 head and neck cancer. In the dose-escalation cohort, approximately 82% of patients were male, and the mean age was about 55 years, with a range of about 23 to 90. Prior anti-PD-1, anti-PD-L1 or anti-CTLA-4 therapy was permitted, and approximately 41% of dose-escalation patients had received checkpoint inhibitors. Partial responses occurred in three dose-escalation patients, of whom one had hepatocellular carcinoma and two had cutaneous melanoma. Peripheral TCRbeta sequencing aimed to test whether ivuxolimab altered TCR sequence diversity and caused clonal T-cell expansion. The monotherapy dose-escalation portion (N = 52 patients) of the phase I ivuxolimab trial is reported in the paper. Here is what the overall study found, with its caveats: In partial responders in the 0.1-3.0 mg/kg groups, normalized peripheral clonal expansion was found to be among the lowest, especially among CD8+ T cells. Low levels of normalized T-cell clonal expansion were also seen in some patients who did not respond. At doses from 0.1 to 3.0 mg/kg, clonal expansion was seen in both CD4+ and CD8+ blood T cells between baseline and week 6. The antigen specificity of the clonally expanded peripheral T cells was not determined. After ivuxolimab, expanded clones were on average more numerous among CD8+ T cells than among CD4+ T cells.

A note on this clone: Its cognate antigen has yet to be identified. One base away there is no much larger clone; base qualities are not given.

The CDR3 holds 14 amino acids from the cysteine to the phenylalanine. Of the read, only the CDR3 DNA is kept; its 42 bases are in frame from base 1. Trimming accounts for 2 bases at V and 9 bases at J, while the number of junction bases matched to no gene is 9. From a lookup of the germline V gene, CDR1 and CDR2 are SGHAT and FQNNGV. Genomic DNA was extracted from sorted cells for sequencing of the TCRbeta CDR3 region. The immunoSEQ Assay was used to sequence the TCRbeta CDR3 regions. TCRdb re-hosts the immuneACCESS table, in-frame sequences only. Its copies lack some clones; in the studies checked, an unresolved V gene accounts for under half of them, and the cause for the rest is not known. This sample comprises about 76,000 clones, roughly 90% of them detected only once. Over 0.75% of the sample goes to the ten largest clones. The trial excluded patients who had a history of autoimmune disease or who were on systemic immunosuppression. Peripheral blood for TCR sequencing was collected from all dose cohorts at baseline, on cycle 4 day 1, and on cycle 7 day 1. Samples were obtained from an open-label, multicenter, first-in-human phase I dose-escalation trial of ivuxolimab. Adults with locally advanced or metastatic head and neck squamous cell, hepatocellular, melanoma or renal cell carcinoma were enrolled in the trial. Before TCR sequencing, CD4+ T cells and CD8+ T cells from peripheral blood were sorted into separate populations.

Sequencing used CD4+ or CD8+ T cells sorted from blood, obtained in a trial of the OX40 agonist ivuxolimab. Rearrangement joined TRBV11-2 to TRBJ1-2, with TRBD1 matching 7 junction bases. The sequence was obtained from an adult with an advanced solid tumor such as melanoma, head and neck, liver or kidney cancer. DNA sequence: TGTGCCAGCAGCTTAATCGGCAGGGGGTTGAGCTACACCTTC. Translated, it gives CASSLIGRGLSYTF.